A single sample is the source of the 15 T cell receptor beta chains below, sequenced in a study of blood T cell repertoires in COVID-19. Sequenced by immunoSEQ multiplex PCR; TCRdb stores in-frame clones only, minus some. The data show fewer than 150,000 clones, with around 80% seen just once and 8.8% held by the top ten. The sequenced material came from peripheral blood. These receptor sequences come from a woman older than 75 in a cohort sampled during active or convalescent COVID-19.

The V and J genes are TRBV6-2 or TRBV6-3 and TRBJ1-4, with a tentative D call TRBD1 (6 bases). V gave up 5 bases and J gave up 5 bases, with 15 bases separating them. The CDR3 is made up of 15 amino acids. Germline lookup yields CDR1 MNHEY and CDR2 SVGEGT. In nucleotides, the CDR3 is TGTGCCAGCAGTACCCAAGGACAGCTCAATGAAAAACTGTTTTTT. Amino acid sequence: CASSTQGQLNEKLFF.

On this clone: A much larger clonotype is one base distant, so this may be a read error. Other DNA sequences from this sample encode an identical CDR3 as well. V gene TRBV28 combines with J gene TRBJ1-3; D perhaps matches TRBD1 (5 bases). Germline CDR1 and CDR2: MDHEN and SYDVKM. The V end lost 7 bases, the J end lost 0 bases, and 10 bases lay between the germline ends. CDR3 length: 14 amino acids. The CDR3 protein is CASTTGGSGNTIYF. The CDR3 DNA reads TGTGCCAGCACCACGGGGGGCTCTGGAAACACCATATATTTT.

The J gene is TRBJ2-3, the V gene TRBV19; D is ambiguous. Germline loops: CDR1 LNHDA, CDR2 SQIVND (reference sequence). The CDR3 length is 14 residues. Trimming cost V 1 base and J 3 bases, with 8 bases left between them. CDR3 sequence: CASSIALVTDTQYF. CDR3 sequence (DNA): TGTGCCAGTAGTATAGCTCTTGTAACAGATACGCAGTATTTT.

This sequence joins TRBV5-1 and TRBJ1-2, with 9 nucleotides matching TRBD1. The CDR3 consists of 14 residues. With 3 bases clipped from V and 6 bases from J, the junction kept 6 bases outside the gene matches. The germline V gene has CDR1 SGHRS and CDR2 YFSETQ. CDR3 DNA: TGCGCCAGCAGCTATAAGGGACAGGGCGATGGCTACACCTTC. This codes for CASSYKGQGDGYTF.

The gene calls are TRBV2 and TRBJ1-2, with 8 bases aligning to TRBD1. V shed 5 bases, J shed 4 bases, and the junction held 6 bases outside the gene matches. CDR3 length: 14 residues. CDR1 and CDR2 (germline): SNHLY, FYNNEI. As DNA, the CDR3 is TGTGCCAGCAGTTGGACAGGGCCCATCTATGGCTACACCTTC. This gives the protein CASSWTGPIYGYTF. The entire variable domain, with the rest obtained from reference TRBV2 and TRBJ1-2, is as follows: EPEVTQTPSHQVTQMGQEVILRCVPISNHLYFYWYRQILGQKVEFLVSFYNNEISEKSEIFDDQFSVERPDGSNFTLKIRSTKLEDSAMYFCASSWTGPIYGYTFGSGTRLTVV.

The chain recombines TRBV11-3 with TRBJ1-1; D is undetermined. From germline, CDR1 is SGHNT and CDR2 YENEEA. This CDR3 comprises 13 residues. Trimming pared 2 bases from V and 1 base from J, leaving 5 bases between. DNA of the CDR3: TGTGCCAGCAGCTTAACAGAGAACACTGAAGCTTTCTTT. It is translated as CASSLTENTEAFF.

V gene TRBV7-8 combines with J gene TRBJ2-1; D is perhaps TRBD2 (7 bases). In germline, CDR1 is SGHVS, CDR2 FQNEAQ. The CDR3 has 15 amino acids. V gave up 3 bases and J gave up 5 bases, with 14 bases separating them. CDR3: CASSFWGGLNNEQFF. CDR3 DNA: TGTGCCAGCAGCTTTTGGGGGGGCCTAAACAATGAGCAGTTCTTC.

The V gene is TRBV28, the J gene TRBJ1-2; 9 positions match TRBD1. Trimming took 6 bases from V and 5 from J; bases not matched to a gene: 4. Germline assignment: CDR1 MDHEN and CDR2 SYDVKM. CDR3 length: 13 amino acids. CDR3 residues: CASRGQGEYGYTF. CDR3 bases: TGTGCCAGCAGGGGACAGGGCGAATATGGCTACACCTTC.

This clone was recorded a few times. V is TRBV3-1 (or the pseudogene TRBV3-2) and J is TRBJ2-2, with D tentatively TRBD1 (6 bases). The CDR3 is 12 residues long. Germline assignment: CDR1 LGHDT and CDR2 YNNKEL (reference sequence). V lost 6 bases to trimming and J lost 6 bases, with 8 bases between them. CDR3 region: CASRQGAGELFF. The CDR3 bases are TGTGCCAGCAGACAGGGTGCCGGGGAGCTGTTTTTT.

Here the CDR3 reads CASRILGQTHEKLFF. CDR3 sequence (DNA): TGCGCCAGCAGGATTTTGGGACAGACGCATGAAAAACTGTTTTTT. The chain combines TRBV5-1 with TRBJ1-4; 7 nucleotides line up with TRBD1. The V gene end was trimmed by 5 bases and the J gene end by 6 bases; junction bases not matched to a gene: 10. Germline loops: CDR1 SGHRS, CDR2 YFSETQ. CDR3 size: 15 residues.

V gene TRBV5-1 combines with J gene TRBJ2-2, with 12 bases identical to TRBD2. J gave up 6 bases and V 2 bases, and 2 bases lay outside the gene matches. CDR3 length: 15 residues. The germline gives CDR1 SGHRS, CDR2 YFSETQ. CDR3 residues: CASSLLAGGSGELFF. In DNA, the CDR3 is TGCGCCAGCAGCTTACTAGCGGGGGGCTCCGGGGAGCTGTTTTTT.

V and J are TRBV12-3 or TRBV12-4 and TRBJ1-5; a possible D gene is TRBD1 (6 bases). V was pared by 6 bases and J by 1 base, with 7 bases between. The CDR3 loop spans 13 amino acids. The CDR3: CASRGQSNQPQHF. The CDR3 DNA reads TGTGCCAGCAGGGGACAAAGCAATCAGCCCCAGCATTTT.

The rearrangement links TRBV30 to TRBJ2-1; TRBD1 is a possible D gene (6 bases). Trimming pared 2 bases from V and 4 bases from J, leaving 12 bases between. Germline loops: CDR1 GTSNPN, CDR2 SVGIG (reference sequence). The length of the CDR3 is 14 residues. CDR3 protein: CAWSTGSGYNEQFF. CDR3 DNA sequence: TGTGCCTGGAGTACAGGGAGTGGGTACAATGAGCAGTTCTTC.

The J gene is TRBJ2-1, the V gene TRBV9; 9 nucleotides align to TRBD2. Germline assignment: CDR1 SGDLS and CDR2 YYNGEE. V gave up 1 base and J gave up 7 bases; unmatched junction bases: 12. This CDR3 comprises 17 residues. The CDR3 DNA reads TGTGCCAGCAGCGTATCGAGTATGGTAGCGGGAGATAATGAGCAGTTCTTC. This translates into CASSVSSMVAGDNEQFF.

This clone was seen only once. The genes are TRBV27 and TRBJ1-6; no reliable D call. V dropped 4 bases and J dropped 5 bases, with 9 bases sitting between them. Germline V CDR1 and CDR2: MNHEY, SMNVEV (reference sequence). The CDR3 contains 14 residues. CDR3 nucleotide sequence: TGTGCCAGCAGTTATGTGGCGGATAATTCACCCCTCCACTTT. The encoded protein is CASSYVADNSPLHF.